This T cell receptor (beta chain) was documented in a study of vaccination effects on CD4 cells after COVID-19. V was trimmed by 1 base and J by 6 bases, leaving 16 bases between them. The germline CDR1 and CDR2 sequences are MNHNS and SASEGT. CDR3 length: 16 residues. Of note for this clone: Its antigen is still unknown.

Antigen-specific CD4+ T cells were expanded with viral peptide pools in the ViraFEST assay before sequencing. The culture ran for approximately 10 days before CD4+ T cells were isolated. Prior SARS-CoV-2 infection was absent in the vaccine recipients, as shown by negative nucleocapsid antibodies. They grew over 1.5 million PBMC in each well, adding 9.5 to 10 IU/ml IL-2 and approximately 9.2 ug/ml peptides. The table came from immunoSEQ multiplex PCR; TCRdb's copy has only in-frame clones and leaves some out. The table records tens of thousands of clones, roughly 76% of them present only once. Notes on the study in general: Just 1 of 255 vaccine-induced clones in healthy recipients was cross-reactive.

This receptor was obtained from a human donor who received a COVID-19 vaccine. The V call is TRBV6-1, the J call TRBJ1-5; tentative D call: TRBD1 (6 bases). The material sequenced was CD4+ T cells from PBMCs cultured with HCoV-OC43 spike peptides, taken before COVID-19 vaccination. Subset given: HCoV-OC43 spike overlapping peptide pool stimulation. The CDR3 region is CASSEEVGAGFQPQHF. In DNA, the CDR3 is TGTGCCAGCAGTGAAGAAGTGGGGGCGGGTTTTCAGCCCCAGCATTTT.